The next 28 T cell receptor beta chains were all read from a single sample in a study of Ad26.COV2.S vaccination and SARS-CoV-2 variants. Treatment specified: 15 to 20 received Ad26.COV2.S at low or high dose, single or two shots; 5 received placebo; per-sample allocation not given. The samples were gathered on day 63 after the first injection of vaccine or placebo. Sequenced by immunoSEQ multiplex PCR; TCRdb stores in-frame clones only, minus some. The sample carries more than 300,000 clones, approximately 80% recorded once. Sequencing was performed on peripheral blood, taken in a trial of Ad26.COV2.S vaccine versus placebo. The origin of the receptors is a person aged 18-60 years who received the Ad26.COV2.S COVID-19 vaccine or a placebo.

As DNA, the CDR3 is TGTGCCAGCAGCCCTCAGCCTCAGGGGCACCCGTATAATTCACCCCTCCACTTT. Amino acid sequence: CASSPQPQGHPYNSPLHF. The chain employs TRBV4-2 and TRBJ1-6, with D perhaps matching TRBD1 (6 bases). Germline V gene sequence: CDR1 LGHNA, CDR2 YNFKEQ. V was shortened by 4 bases and J by 4 bases, with 20 bases between the two germline ends. This CDR3 spans 18 amino acids.

This chain connects TRBV29-1 to TRBJ2-1, with a possible D match to TRBD2 (6 bases). Trimming shortened V by 6 bases and J by 1 base, and 13 bases separated the two germline ends. Germline V gene data show CDR1 as SQVTM and CDR2 as ANQGSEA. This CDR3 spans 14 amino acids. DNA for the CDR3: TGCAGCGTCTCACTAGCAGTTTCCTACAATGAGCAGTTCTTC. Translated: CSVSLAVSYNEQFF.

This chain joins TRBV6-5 and TRBJ1-4; D remains ambiguous. Trimming cost V 10 bases and J 3 bases, with 15 bases left between them. CDR1 MNHEY and CDR2 SVGAGI come from the germline V gene. This CDR3 has 14 amino acids. The CDR3 sequence is CATMRFSSNEKLFF. The CDR3 DNA reads as TGTGCCACCATGAGGTTCTCATCTAATGAAAAACTGTTTTTT.

The J gene is TRBJ2-7, the V gene TRBV7-2; no clear D gene. V lost 5 bases and J lost 8, with 19 bases in between. The CDR3 contains 14 residues. CDR1 SGHTA and CDR2 FQGNSA come from the germline V gene. The CDR3 DNA sequence: TGTGCCAGCAGCGTCGGCATTCCCACTCCCCAGCAGTACTTC. Translating gives CASSVGIPTPQQYF.

This chain joins TRBV5-1 and TRBJ1-6; 9 bases line up with TRBD1. Germline values: CDR1 SGHRS, CDR2 YFSETQ. The trim removed 0 bases at V and 8 bases at J, leaving 3 bases unmatched. The CDR3 has 15 residues. The CDR3: CASSLGGQGHSPLHF. The CDR3 nucleotides read TGCGCCAGCAGCTTGGGGGGACAGGGACATTCACCCCTCCACTTT.

There are many counts of this clone. V is TRBV29-1 and J is TRBJ1-2; D not certain. V lost 3 bases to trimming and J lost 7 bases, with 6 bases between them. The CDR3 length is 10 residues. CDR1 SQVTM and CDR2 ANQGSEA come from the germline V gene. CDR3 amino acids: CSVDAGGYTF. The CDR3 nucleotides are TGCAGCGTTGATGCGGGTGGCTACACCTTC.

This chain joins TRBV6-5 and TRBJ1-2, with 10 bases that match TRBD1. Germline values: CDR1 MNHEY, CDR2 SVGAGI. The trim removed 0 bases at V and 8 bases at J, leaving 9 bases unmatched. The CDR3 runs 16 residues. This CDR3 is CASSYSQRGTGVGYTF. CDR3 coding DNA: TGTGCCAGCAGTTACTCCCAACGGGGGACAGGGGTGGGCTACACCTTC.

There are a few counts of this clone. The V call is TRBV28, the J call TRBJ1-2; D remains unclear. The germline V gene encodes CDR1 MDHEN and CDR2 SYDVKM. The CDR3 length is 13 residues. V was pared by 5 bases and J by 4 bases, with 11 bases between. This CDR3 reads CASSKPGPYGYTF. The CDR3 DNA sequence: TGTGCCAGCAGTAAACCGGGCCCCTATGGCTACACCTTC.

This sequence joins TRBV2 and TRBJ1-2; D remains ambiguous. Trimming stripped 2 bases from V and 4 bases from J, with 11 bases between. CDR1 is SNHLY, CDR2 FYNNEI, per germline. This CDR3 region has 14 residues. CDR3 DNA sequence: TGTGCCAGCAGTGAAAGGCCGGGGATCTATGGCTACACCTTC. Protein: CASSERPGIYGYTF.

The V gene is TRBV18, the J gene TRBJ1-1, with 9 bases identical to TRBD1. V shed 3 bases, J shed 6 bases, and the junction held 14 bases outside the gene matches. This CDR3 has 17 residues. The germline V gene has CDR1 KGHSH and CDR2 LQKENI. The CDR3 bases are TGTGCCAGCTCACCCGTCCCGGGACAGGGATGGATAGCTGAAGCTTTCTTT. Protein product: CASSPVPGQGWIAEAFF.

This clone was counted between two and nine times. The V gene is TRBV4-1, the J gene TRBJ2-3; D gene ambiguous. From germline, CDR1 is MGHRA and CDR2 YSYEKL. The CDR3 totals 14 residues. Trimming took 0 bases from V and 5 from J, leaving 9 bases between them. The CDR3 here is CASSQEVSRDTQYF. In DNA, the CDR3 is TGCGCCAGCAGCCAAGAAGTATCTAGAGATACGCAGTATTTT.

V usage is TRBV6-6 and J usage is TRBJ1-1, with 11 bases aligning to TRBD1. The V and J ends lost 6 bases and 0 bases, in that order; junction bases with no gene match: 6. The CDR3 runs 16 residues. Germline assignment: CDR1 MNHNY and CDR2 SVGAGI (reference sequence). Here the CDR3 reads CASRGQGDTMNTEAFF. The CDR3 DNA follows: TGTGCCAGCAGGGGACAGGGGGATACTATGAACACTGAAGCTTTCTTT.

The chain joins TRBV6-5 to TRBJ1-1; no clear D. The CDR3 contains 15 residues. The germline gives CDR1 MNHEY, CDR2 SVGAGI. The V end lost 0 bases, the J end lost 4 bases, and 12 bases lay between the germline ends. The CDR3 coding sequence is TGTGCCAGCAGTTACTCGAAGCGGGGTGGCACTGAAGCTTTCTTT. Encoded protein: CASSYSKRGGTEAFF.

CDR3 region: CASSYGAGVGYTF. In DNA, the CDR3 is TGTGCCAGCAGTTACGGGGCAGGGGTTGGCTACACCTTC. The chain couples TRBV6-5 to TRBJ1-2; a possible D gene is TRBD1 (6 bases). Germline CDR1 and CDR2: MNHEY and SVGAGI. CDR3 length: 13 amino acids. V was trimmed by 2 bases and J by 7 bases, leaving 11 bases between them.

This clone was detected only once. The chain couples TRBV7-8 to TRBJ1-3; D remains ambiguous. The V end was cut by 5 bases, the J end by 5 bases, with 13 bases between. CDR1 is SGHVS and CDR2 is FQNEAQ in the germline V gene. The CDR3 extends over 14 amino acids. The CDR3 sequence: CASSPQLERNTIYF. CDR3 in DNA: TGTGCCAGCAGCCCCCAGTTGGAGAGAAACACCATATATTTT.

The chain employs TRBV5-4 and TRBJ2-5, with D maybe TRBD2 (5 bases). The V gene lost 4 bases and the J gene lost 7 bases, with 14 bases spanning the gap. CDR1 is SGHNT, CDR2 YYREEE, per germline (reference sequence). CDR3 length: 13 residues. This CDR3 is CASSKEGPVTQYF. The CDR3, as DNA: TGTGCCAGCAGCAAAGAGGGCCCTGTGACCCAGTACTTC.

This clone was counted a single time. The chain carries TRBV11-3 and TRBJ2-7; 11 bases match TRBD1. V dropped 6 bases and J dropped 6; count of bases not matched to a gene: 16. Germline loops: CDR1 SGHNT, CDR2 YENEEA. The CDR3 spans 17 residues. CDR3 nucleotide sequence: TGTGCCAGCAGTCAAGGACAGGGGGCGAAACTTATTGGCGAGCAGTACTTC. Protein sequence: CASSQGQGAKLIGEQYF. The entire variable domain, with the rest obtained from reference TRBV11-3 and TRBJ2-7, is as follows: EAGVVQSPRYKIIEKKQPVAFWCNPISGHNTLYWYLQNLGQGPELLIRYENEEAVDDSQLPKDRFSAERLKGVDSTLKIQPAELGDSAVYLCASSQGQGAKLIGEQYFGPGTRLTVT.

The chain couples TRBV9 to TRBJ2-3; possibly TRBD1 for D (5 bases). V was pared by 0 bases and J by 1 base, with 9 bases between. The germline V gene has CDR1 SGDLS and CDR2 YYNGEE. The CDR3 length is 15 residues. CDR3 bases: TGTGCCAGCAGCGTAGTGGTAGGGGGCACAGATACGCAGTATTTT. Protein sequence: CASSVVVGGTDTQYF.

The J gene is TRBJ1-6, the V gene TRBV12-3 or TRBV12-4; D is uncertain. V was trimmed by 3 bases and J by 7 bases, leaving 4 bases between them. The CDR3 is made up of 12 amino acids. CDR3 in amino acids: CASSLTNSPLHF. CDR3 sequence (DNA): TGTGCCAGCAGTTTGACCAATTCACCCCTCCACTTT.

The chain recombines TRBV9 with TRBJ1-6, with a possible D match to TRBD1 (5 bases). Germline CDR1 is SGDLS and CDR2 is YYNGEE. The germline V and J ends were trimmed by 4 bases and 6 bases, with 11 bases remaining between them. The CDR3 runs 14 residues. Here the CDR3 reads CASSPTGGNSPLHF. Here the CDR3 DNA reads TGTGCCAGCAGCCCAACGGGGGGTAATTCACCCCTCCACTTT.

The chain employs TRBV4-2 and TRBJ2-6; unclear D gene. The germline V gene encodes CDR1 LGHNA and CDR2 YNFKEQ. Trimming shortened V by 0 bases and J by 2 bases, and 11 bases separated the two germline ends. This CDR3 is 17 amino acids long. CDR3 residues: CASSQDFGSPGANVLTF. Here the CDR3 DNA reads TGTGCCAGCAGCCAAGATTTTGGCTCCCCTGGGGCCAACGTCCTGACTTTC.

The chain employs TRBV7-2 and TRBJ2-1; TRBD2 matches at 8 bases. The CDR3 has 12 amino acids. Unmatched junction bases numbered 1, after V lost 0 bases and J lost 12 bases. Germline loops: CDR1 SGHTA, CDR2 FQGNSA. The CDR3 nucleotides are TGTGCCAGCAGCTTAGCGGCGGGGGGGCAGTTCTTC. It codes for CASSLAAGGQFF.

The chain couples TRBV15 to TRBJ2-1, with D possibly matching TRBD2 (6 bases). V shed 0 bases and J shed 6 bases, with 9 bases lying between them. The CDR3 consists of 14 residues. Germline CDR1 reads LNHNV; CDR2 reads YYDKDF (reference sequence). The CDR3 region is CATSRDQGGNEQFF. The CDR3 DNA follows: TGTGCCACCAGCAGAGACCAGGGAGGCAATGAGCAGTTCTTC.

CDR3 sequence (DNA): TGTGCCAGCAGCCAGGTTAGAGATACGCAGTATTTT. Translated: CASSQVRDTQYF. The rearrangement uses TRBV3-1 (or the pseudogene TRBV3-2) and TRBJ2-3; D remains unclear. Germline-derived CDR1 and CDR2 are LGHDT and YNNKEL (reference sequence). The CDR3 spans 12 residues. The V and J ends lost 3 bases and 5 bases respectively, with 6 bases between them.

This clone was counted once. V and J are TRBV25-1 and TRBJ2-7, with D perhaps matching TRBD2 (5 bases). The CDR3 is 14 amino acids. V was clipped by 2 bases and J by 4 bases, with 12 bases between them. The germline V gene has CDR1 MGHDK and CDR2 SYGVNS. CDR3 sequence: CASSEPRRGYEQYF. CDR3 sequence (DNA): TGTGCCAGCAGTGAACCCCGGAGAGGGTACGAGCAGTACTTC.

The rearrangement uses TRBV6-2 or TRBV6-3 and TRBJ2-7, with a weak D call TRBD1 (5 bases). The CDR3 length is 16 residues. The V end lost 5 bases, the J end lost 3 bases, and 20 bases lay between the germline ends. Germline CDR1 and CDR2: MNHEY and SVGEGT. The chain's CDR3 is CASSLPGHHLLYEQYF. In DNA form, the CDR3 reads TGTGCCAGCAGTCTCCCCGGACACCATTTACTCTACGAGCAGTACTTC.

The rearrangement links TRBV4-2 to TRBJ2-1, with 8 bases that match TRBD1. CDR3 length: 16 amino acids. Germline V gene lookup returns CDR1 LGHNA and CDR2 YNFKEQ. The V gene end was trimmed by 3 bases and the J gene end by 3 bases; junction bases not matched to a gene: 7. The CDR3 nucleotides are TGTGCCAGCAGCCAGGACGGACAGGGCCTCTACAATGAGCAGTTCTTC. It specifies CASSQDGQGLYNEQFF.

This clone was picked up one time. This chain uses TRBV5-1 with TRBJ2-7, with D maybe TRBD2 (6 bases). This CDR3 is 15 amino acids long. Germline lookup yields CDR1 SGHRS and CDR2 YFSETQ. Trimming took off 4 bases at V and 5 bases at J, with 19 bases between the two ends. The CDR3 region has the DNA TGCGCCAGCAGCCTCCGGGACGGAGGGTTGGACGAGCAGTACTTC. Amino acid sequence: CASSLRDGGLDEQYF.